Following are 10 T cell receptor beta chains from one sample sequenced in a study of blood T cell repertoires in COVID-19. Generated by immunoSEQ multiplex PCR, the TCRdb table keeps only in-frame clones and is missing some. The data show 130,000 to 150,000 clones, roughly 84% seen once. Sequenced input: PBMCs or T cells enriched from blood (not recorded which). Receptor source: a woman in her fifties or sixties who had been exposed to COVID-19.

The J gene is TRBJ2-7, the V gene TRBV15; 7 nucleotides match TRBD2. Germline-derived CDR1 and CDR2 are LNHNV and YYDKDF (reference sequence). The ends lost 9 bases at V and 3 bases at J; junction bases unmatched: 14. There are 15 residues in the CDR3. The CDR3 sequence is CATAHGEGTRYEQYF. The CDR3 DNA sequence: TGTGCCACGGCCCACGGGGAGGGTACCCGCTACGAGCAGTACTTC.

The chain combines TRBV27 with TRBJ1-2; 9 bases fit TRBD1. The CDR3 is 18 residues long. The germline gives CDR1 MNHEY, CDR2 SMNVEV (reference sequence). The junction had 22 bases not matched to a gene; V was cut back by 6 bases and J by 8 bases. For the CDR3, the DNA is TGTGCCAGCAGCTCAGTACGTTCCACAGGGGGCGCGCGTACGGGCTACACCTTC. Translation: CASSSVRSTGGARTGYTF.

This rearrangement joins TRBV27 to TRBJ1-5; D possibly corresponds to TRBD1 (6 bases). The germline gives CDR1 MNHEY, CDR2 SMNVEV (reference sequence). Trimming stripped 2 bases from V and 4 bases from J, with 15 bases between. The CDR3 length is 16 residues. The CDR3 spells CASSLVNGTRNQPQHF. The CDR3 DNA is TGTGCCAGCAGTTTAGTTAACGGGACAAGAAATCAGCCCCAGCATTTT.

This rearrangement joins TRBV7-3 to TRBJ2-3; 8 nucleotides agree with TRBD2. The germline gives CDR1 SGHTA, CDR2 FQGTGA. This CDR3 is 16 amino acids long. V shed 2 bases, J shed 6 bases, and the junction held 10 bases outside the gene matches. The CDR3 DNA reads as TGTGCCAGCAGCTTAGCTGGCGGGGGGCAGCGGGATACGCAGTATTTT. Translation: CASSLAGGGQRDTQYF. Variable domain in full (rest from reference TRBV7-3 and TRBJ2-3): GAGVSQTPSNKVTEKGKYVELRCDPISGHTALYWYRQSLGQGPEFLIYFQGTGAADDSGLPNDRFFAVRPEGSVSTLKIQRTERGDSAVYLCASSLAGGGQRDTQYFGPGTRLTVL.

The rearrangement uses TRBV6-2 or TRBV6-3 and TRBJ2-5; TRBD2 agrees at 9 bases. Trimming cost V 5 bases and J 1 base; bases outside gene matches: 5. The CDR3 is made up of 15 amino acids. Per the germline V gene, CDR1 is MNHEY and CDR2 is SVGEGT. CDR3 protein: CASSPLAGRQETQYF. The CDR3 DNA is TGTGCCAGCAGTCCACTAGCGGGCCGCCAAGAGACCCAGTACTTC.

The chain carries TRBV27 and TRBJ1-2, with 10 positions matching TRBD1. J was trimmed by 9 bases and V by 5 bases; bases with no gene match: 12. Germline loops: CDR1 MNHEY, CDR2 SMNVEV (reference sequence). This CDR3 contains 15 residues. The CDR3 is CASSPPGQGIFSYTF. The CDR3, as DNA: TGTGCCAGCAGTCCCCCGGGACAGGGGATCTTTAGCTACACCTTC.

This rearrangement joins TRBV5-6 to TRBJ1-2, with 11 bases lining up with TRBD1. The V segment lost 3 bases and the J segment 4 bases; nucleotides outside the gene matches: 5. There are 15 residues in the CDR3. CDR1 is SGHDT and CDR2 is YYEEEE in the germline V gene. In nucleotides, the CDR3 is TGTGCCAGCAGCTGGACAGGGGGCGGACGCTATGGCTACACCTTC. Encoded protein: CASSWTGGGRYGYTF.

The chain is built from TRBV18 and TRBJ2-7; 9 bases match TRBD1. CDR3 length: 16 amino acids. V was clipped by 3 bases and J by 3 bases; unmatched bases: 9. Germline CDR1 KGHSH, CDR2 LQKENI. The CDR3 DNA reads TGTGCCAGCTCACCGGAGAAGGGACAGGGCTACTACGAGCAGTACTTC. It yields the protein CASSPEKGQGYYEQYF.

DNA for the CDR3: TGTGCCAGCAGCCGAGACACAGATACGCAGTATTTT. This gives the protein CASSRDTDTQYF. The rearrangement links TRBV7-6 to TRBJ2-3; D is undetermined. From germline, CDR1 is SGHVS and CDR2 FNYEAQ. This CDR3 contains 12 residues. With 5 bases removed from V and 2 bases from J, the gap between germline ends came to 5 bases.

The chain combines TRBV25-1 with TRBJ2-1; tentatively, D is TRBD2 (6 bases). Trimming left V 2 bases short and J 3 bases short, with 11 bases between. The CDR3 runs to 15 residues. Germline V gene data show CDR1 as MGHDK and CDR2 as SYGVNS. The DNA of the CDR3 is TGTGCCAGCAGTGAACCATCGGGACTCTACAATGAGCAGTTCTTC. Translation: CASSEPSGLYNEQFF.